The clone carrying this T cell receptor beta chain was recorded only once. The antigen remains unidentified. Clones were sequenced by immunoSEQ multiplex PCR, and TCRdb holds only the in-frame ones, with some missing. The table has around 20,000 clones, 70% seen once. Antigen-specific CD4+ T cells were expanded with viral peptide pools in the ViraFEST assay before sequencing. The culture ran for around nine days before CD4+ T cells were isolated. Nobody among the vaccine recipients had prior SARS-CoV-2 infection (nucleocapsid antibodies were negative). Cultures received IL-2 medium that replaced half the medium on days 3 and 7. These data come from a study of vaccination effects on CD4 cells after COVID-19. The germline V gene has CDR1 MNHEY and CDR2 SMNVEV (reference sequence). There are 15 residues in the CDR3. Trimming removed 6 bases at V and 3 bases at J, with 16 bases between. Study findings and constraints: After vaccination, at late timepoints, clones induced by infection and by vaccine contracted markedly.

This chain connects TRBV27 to TRBJ2-3, with a possible D match to TRBD2 (5 bases). The origin of this receptor is a human donor who received a COVID-19 vaccine. This sample comprised CD4+ T cells from PBMCs cultured with HCoV-229E spike peptides, obtained before COVID-19 vaccination. The CDR3 loop reads CASRIGVRGTDTQYF. The CDR3 DNA follows: TGTGCCAGCAGAATCGGGGTGAGAGGGACAGATACGCAGTATTTT.